The TCR beta chain described here comes from a study of cytomegalovirus exposure and HLA in healthy donors (dated by TCRdb to about 2017). Looking at the study overall: An earlier analysis of about 530 of the donors reported about 260 Gb of sequence data and 117 million unique TCR beta sequences obtained from roughly 170 million T cells. HLA typing covered class I and class II loci at four-digit resolution. Every discovery cohort repertoire had been produced on one sequencing platform. Donor age, sex, ethnicity and CMV serostatus were compiled together with the repertoire data. High-throughput TCR immunosequencing, statistical association of individual TCRs with disease status, and machine learning were combined to predict cytomegalovirus infection status. Using immunosequencing, the study profiled T cell repertoires from 666 subjects and related those repertoires to cytomegalovirus serostatus. Of the roughly 400 genotyped donors, over 70% fell in the genetic ancestry cluster associated with self-reported Caucasian donors. In the later analysis, no new phenotypic data were used to find candidate immune exposures; instead, reliance was placed on TCR beta sequences and their occurrence across donors. Among some 400 genotyped donors of the cohort, an average of roughly 230,000 unique TCR beta nucleotide sequences was sequenced per donor, of which roughly 18% were non-productive. The study aimed to test whether cataloging public T cell receptors could reveal signatures of past pathogen exposure. In an earlier analysis of 550 to 700 of the donors, high-throughput TCR beta sequencing was used to judge whether each TCR beta V gene segment behaved as functional or pseudogenic. Roughly 300 gigabases of sequencing data and 80 million or so unique TCR sequences were included in an early release covering 550 to 650 HLA-typed donors. A separate validation cohort of roughly 130 different subjects was used in addition to the 666-subject first cohort. Several DR-DQ haplotypes were treated as single units for association and clustering because of strong linkage in the cohort. A later analysis re-analyzed previously published TCR beta repertoires from approximately 700 donors and added high-resolution HLA genotyping to study TCR occurrence patterns. The number of donors typed differed by locus, with roughly 629-640 for A, B, C, DRB1 and DQB1, 522 for DQA1, 606 for DPA1, and about 450 for DPB1. A later genetic analysis took genome-wide SNP genotypes for about 55% of the roughly 700 donors and used that subset as a discovery cohort.

The cohort consisted of 600 to 700 healthy bone marrow donors. At the time of sampling, all cohort members were nominally healthy, though unrecorded immune exposures were likely present. The donor tested CMV seropositive, placing the donor among the approximately 290 seropositive members of the cohort. Each donor provided a peripheral blood sample, and peripheral blood mononuclear cells were used for TCR beta sequencing. The Qiagen DNeasy Blood Extraction Kit was used to extract genomic DNA from the blood cell samples. General conclusions and limits of the study: The earlier analysis of fewer than 750 of the donors excluded 15 to 20 rarely observed V segments, including chromosome 9 orphons, because counts were too low. V-gene and J-gene trimming of TCR beta chains was associated with a missense DCLRE1C variant in a later genetic analysis, and the association was replicated in an independent cohort. Roughly uniform sequencing depth across donors was assumed in presence/absence analyses, although this assumption may not hold. The study gave a list of under 200 TCR beta chains associated with cytomegalovirus. Because HLA typing was missing for some donors at each locus, association tests included only the typed subset. A group of highly shared sequence variants was considered likely to be a technical artifact of the sequencing pipeline. The classifier was reported to diagnose cytomegalovirus status with high specificity and sensitivity in both the original and validation cohorts. In vitro tests confirmed that a few of the cytomegalovirus-associated TCR beta chains recognize cytomegalovirus antigens. Linkage disequilibrium might explain the correlated functional status among segregating V segments, but an unknown experimental factor could not be ruled out. A later analysis found that most CMV-associated TCR beta chains appeared HLA-restricted, with HLA associations seemingly driven largely by CMV exposure. Several of the top co-occurrence clusters appeared to be linked to parvovirus B19, influenza, CMV and Epstein-Barr virus, according to a later analysis. Most TCR sequences were observed very rarely across donors, whereas some public TCRs were present in many individuals. Broadly in line with IMGT annotations, most TCR beta V segments showed up in productive rearrangements about 90% or about 30% of the time in an earlier analysis of 587 of the donors. For the cohort, immune exposure information was limited to CMV serostatus. The cohort was sequenced for TCR beta chains only, and without alpha or paired-chain data the features that could be detected were limited. According to a later analysis, TCR association rates differed among HLA loci, with DRB1 alleles showing the most associated TCRs and HLA-C alleles showing the fewest. Specific HLA alleles were associated with about 17,000 TCR beta sequences at a false discovery rate of 0.05 in a later analysis. It was suggested by the authors that the approach could potentially be generalized to other disease states and immunological phenotypes. A later genetic analysis reported fewer N-insertions in productive TCRs among donors in an Asian-associated ancestry cluster than the roughly 650-donor mean. In a later analysis, HLA-associated TCR beta chains were found to be more clonally expanded and to have lower generation probabilities than equally common non-associated chains. A further reported finding was that TCR beta sequences accurately predicted the HLA-A and HLA-B alleles for most subjects in the first cohort. When HLA alleles, especially DR and DQ, strongly co-occurred, TCR associations were difficult to assign to individual alleles.

Library prep was done by the immunoSEQ multiplex PCR assay. For the multiplex PCR, a mixture combining 60 forward primers for TCR Vbeta segments and 13 reverse primers for TCR Jbeta segments was used. The CDR3 region of rearranged TCR beta genes was amplified from genomic DNA with a multiplex PCR assay. Amplified TCR beta libraries were sequenced as 87-base-pair reads on the Illumina HiSeq System. The study's processing was this. In a later analysis, 80 million or so unique TCR beta chains were counted across the roughly 700 repertoires, and about 9.9 million of these chains were shared by at least two donors. Raw reads were error-corrected and collapsed into unique sequences by a nearest-neighbor algorithm in which closely related sequences were merged to remove PCR and sequencing errors. CDR3 sequences were aligned to IMGT reference sequences to assign V, D and J gene segments. For a sequence to be retained, at least a six-nucleotide match to both a V gene segment and a J gene segment was required. A rearrangement counted as productive if the CDR3 had no stop codons and remained in frame with V and J, and every other rearrangement counted as non-productive. Following IMGT convention, CDR3 was defined as the stretch from the second conserved V-encoded cysteine to the conserved J-encoded phenylalanine. The earlier analysis of 500 to 600 of the donors excluded sequences that lacked an unambiguous match to a single V gene segment. An earlier analysis of several hundred of the donors classified V segments as functional when productive rearrangements were above 56.7% and as segregating when the standard deviation between donors was above 5%. To diagnose cytomegalovirus status from the catalog of TCR beta chain sequences, a statistical classification framework was built. V and J gene assignment, in a later analysis, came from comparing TCR nucleotide sequences with IMGT/GENE-DB human TR gene sequences. The TCRdist pipeline was used in a later analysis to assign CDR3 sequences and most-parsimonious VDJ recombination scenarios. In a later analysis, every TCR beta chain was defined by the combination of its CDR3 amino acid sequence and its V-gene family, and reads without a unique V-gene family were dropped. A later analysis removed nearly 600 highly shared, low-generation-probability nucleotide sequences to deal with suspected cross-contamination and a sequencing artifact. A later analysis calculated a clonal expansion index for each public chain from normalized within-repertoire ranks of inferred template counts. In a later analysis, generation probabilities were computed with a VDJ recombination model fitted to out-of-frame rearrangements, and the resulting probabilities were checked against IGoR. In a later analysis, TCR-TCR, TCR-HLA and TCR-CMV co-occurrence was scored with hypergeometric tests, and a repertoire-size bias correction was applied to TCR pairs. To estimate false discovery rates, a later analysis permuted the HLA or CMV assignments 20 times. In a later analysis, co-occurring TCRs were grouped with DBSCAN, and TCRdist sequence similarity was added when clustering was performed within HLA-allele-positive subsets. Repertoires with fewer than 30,000 or more than 120,000 public chains were left out of co-occurrence clustering, as were a few repertoires with anomalous nucleotide sharing. Not all clones reach the TCRdb copy of this immuneACCESS table, which keeps in-frame sequences only. Checked studies attribute under half of the gap to unresolved V genes and leave the rest unexplained. D and trimming come from the DNA, and the V and J calls and clone size come from that table. For this sample the table gives 180,000 or so clones, of which 75% to 80% were detected only once. The ten largest make up over 11% of the sample.

As to this clone: What this receptor recognizes is not known. Nothing much larger sits one base from this clone, and base qualities are not available.

The sequencing sample was made of PBMCs. This TCR was recovered from a man aged 50 to 60 in good health and CMV-seropositive.

The CDR3 reads CASSLGLAGAVSYNEQFF. The nucleotide sequence is given as TGCGCCAGCAGCTTGGGACTAGCGGGGGCCGTCTCCTACAATGAGCAGTTCTTC. The receptor chain draws on TRBV5-1 and TRBJ2-1; 12 bases in the junction line up with TRBD2. From a lookup of the germline V gene, CDR1 and CDR2 are SGHRS and YFSETQ. From the cysteine through the phenylalanine, the CDR3 covers 18 amino acids. The only DNA kept is the CDR3, 54 bases in frame from the first base. Trimming leaves V shorter by 0 bases and J shorter by 0 bases, with the junction holding 4 bases beyond the gene matches.